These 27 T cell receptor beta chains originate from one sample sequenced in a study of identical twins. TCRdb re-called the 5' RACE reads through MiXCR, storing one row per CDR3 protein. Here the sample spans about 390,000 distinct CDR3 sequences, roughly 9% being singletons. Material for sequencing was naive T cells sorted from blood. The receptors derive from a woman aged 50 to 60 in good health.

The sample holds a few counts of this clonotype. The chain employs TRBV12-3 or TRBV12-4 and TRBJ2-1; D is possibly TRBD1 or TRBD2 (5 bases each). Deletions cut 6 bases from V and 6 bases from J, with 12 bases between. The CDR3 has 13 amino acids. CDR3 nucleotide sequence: TGTGCCAGCAGGTCCCGGGACCCCAATGAGCAGTTCTTC. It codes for CASRSRDPNEQFF.

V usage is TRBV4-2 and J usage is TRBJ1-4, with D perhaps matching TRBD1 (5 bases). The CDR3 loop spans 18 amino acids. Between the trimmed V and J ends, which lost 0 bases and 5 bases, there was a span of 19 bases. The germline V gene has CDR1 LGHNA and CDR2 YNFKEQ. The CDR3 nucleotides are TGTGCCAGCAGCCAAGAAGTTTCGGAGGGACCCAGGAATGAAAAACTGTTTTTT. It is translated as CASSQEVSEGPRNEKLFF.

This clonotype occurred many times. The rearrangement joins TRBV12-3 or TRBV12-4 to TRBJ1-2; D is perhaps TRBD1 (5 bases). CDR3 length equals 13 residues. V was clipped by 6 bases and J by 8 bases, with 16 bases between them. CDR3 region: CASSLTGVGGYTF. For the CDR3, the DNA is TGTGCCAGCAGCCTAACGGGGGTAGGCGGCTACACCTTC.

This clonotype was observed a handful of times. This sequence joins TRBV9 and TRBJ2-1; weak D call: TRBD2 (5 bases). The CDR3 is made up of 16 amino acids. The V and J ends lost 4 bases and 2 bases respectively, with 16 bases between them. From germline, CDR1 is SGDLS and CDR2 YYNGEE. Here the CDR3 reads CASSPTTSLPYNEQFF. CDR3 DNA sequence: TGTGCCAGCAGCCCGACCACTAGTCTACCCTACAATGAGCAGTTCTTC.

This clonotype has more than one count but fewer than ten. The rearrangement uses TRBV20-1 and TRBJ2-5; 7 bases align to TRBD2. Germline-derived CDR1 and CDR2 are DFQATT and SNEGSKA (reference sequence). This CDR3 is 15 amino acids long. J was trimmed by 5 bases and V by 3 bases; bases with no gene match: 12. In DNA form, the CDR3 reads TGCAGTGCTAGTGAGTCGGCGGGAGCGACGGAGACCCAGTACTTC. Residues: CSASESAGATETQYF.

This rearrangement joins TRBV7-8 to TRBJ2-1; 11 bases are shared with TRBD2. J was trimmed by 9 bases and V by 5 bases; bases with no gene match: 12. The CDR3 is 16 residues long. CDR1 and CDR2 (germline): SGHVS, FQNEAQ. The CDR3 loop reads CASSKTIAGGSLEQFF. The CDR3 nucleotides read TGTGCCAGCAGCAAGACAATAGCGGGAGGGTCGCTTGAGCAGTTCTTC.

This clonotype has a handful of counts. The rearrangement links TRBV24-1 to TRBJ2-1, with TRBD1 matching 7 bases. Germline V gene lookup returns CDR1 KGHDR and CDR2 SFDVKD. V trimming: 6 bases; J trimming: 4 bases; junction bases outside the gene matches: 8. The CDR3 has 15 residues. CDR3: CATSNPGQSYNEQFF. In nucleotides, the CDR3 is TGTGCCACCAGTAATCCGGGACAGTCTTACAATGAGCAGTTCTTC.

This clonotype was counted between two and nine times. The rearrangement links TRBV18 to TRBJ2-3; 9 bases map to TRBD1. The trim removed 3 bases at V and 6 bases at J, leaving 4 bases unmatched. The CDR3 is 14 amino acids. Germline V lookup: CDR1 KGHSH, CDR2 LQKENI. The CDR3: CASSPRDRADTQYF. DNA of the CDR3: TGTGCCAGCTCACCGCGGGACAGGGCCGATACGCAGTATTTT.

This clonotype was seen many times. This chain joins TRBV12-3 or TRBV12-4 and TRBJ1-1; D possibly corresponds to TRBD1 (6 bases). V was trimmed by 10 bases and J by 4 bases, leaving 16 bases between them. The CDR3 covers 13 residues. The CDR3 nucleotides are TGTGCCATCCAGGAGTCAGGGGTCACTGAAGCTTTCTTT. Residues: CAIQESGVTEAFF.

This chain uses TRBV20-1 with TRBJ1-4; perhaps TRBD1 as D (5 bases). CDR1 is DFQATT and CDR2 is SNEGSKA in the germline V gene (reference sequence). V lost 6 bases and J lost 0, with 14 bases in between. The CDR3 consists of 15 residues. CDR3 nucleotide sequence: TGCAGTGCCACACAGGCCTCCGCAACTAATGAAAAACTGTTTTTT. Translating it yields CSATQASATNEKLFF.

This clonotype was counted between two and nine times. The CDR3 sequence is CASSLGLAGISGANVLTF. For the CDR3, the DNA is TGTGCCAGCAGCTTGGGACTAGCGGGCATCTCTGGGGCCAACGTCCTGACTTTC. The chain has TRBV11-2 and TRBJ2-6; 12 nucleotides agree with TRBD2. Germline V lookup: CDR1 SGHAT, CDR2 FQNNGV. The J segment lost 0 bases and the V segment lost 3 bases, leaving 3 bases of the junction unmatched. This CDR3 region has 18 residues.

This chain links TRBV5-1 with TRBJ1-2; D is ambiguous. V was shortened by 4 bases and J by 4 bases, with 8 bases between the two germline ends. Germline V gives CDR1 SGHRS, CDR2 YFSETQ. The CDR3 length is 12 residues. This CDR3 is CASSPLGYGYTF. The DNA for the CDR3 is TGCGCCAGCAGCCCCCTGGGCTATGGCTACACCTTC.

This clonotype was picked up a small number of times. CDR3 protein: CASSQDQGRADEQFF. DNA of the CDR3: TGCGCCAGCAGCCAAGATCAAGGGAGGGCTGATGAGCAGTTCTTC. The genes are TRBV4-1 and TRBJ2-1; 7 bases align to TRBD2. V lost 0 bases, J lost 8 bases, and 7 bases stayed unmatched. The CDR3 is 15 residues long. Germline V CDR1 and CDR2: MGHRA, YSYEKL.

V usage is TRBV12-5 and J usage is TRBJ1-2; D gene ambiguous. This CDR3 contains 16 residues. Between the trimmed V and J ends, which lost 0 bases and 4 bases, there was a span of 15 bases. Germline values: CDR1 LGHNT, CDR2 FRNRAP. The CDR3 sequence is CASGLVESRTIYGYTF. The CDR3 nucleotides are TGTGCTAGTGGTTTGGTAGAGTCCAGAACTATCTATGGCTACACCTTC.

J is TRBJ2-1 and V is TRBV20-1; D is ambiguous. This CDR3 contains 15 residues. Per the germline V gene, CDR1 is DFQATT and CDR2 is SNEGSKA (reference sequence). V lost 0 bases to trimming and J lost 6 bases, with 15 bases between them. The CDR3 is CSARDLIRIPNEQFF. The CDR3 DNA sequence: TGCAGTGCTAGAGATCTTATTAGGATACCCAATGAGCAGTTCTTC.

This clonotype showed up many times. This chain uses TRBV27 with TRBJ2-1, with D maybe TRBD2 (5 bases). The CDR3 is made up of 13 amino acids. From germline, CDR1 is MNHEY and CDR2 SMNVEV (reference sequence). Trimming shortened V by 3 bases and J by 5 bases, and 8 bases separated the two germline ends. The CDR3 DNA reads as TGTGCCAGCAGTTTCGGGGAAAACAATGAGCAGTTCTTC. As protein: CASSFGENNEQFF.

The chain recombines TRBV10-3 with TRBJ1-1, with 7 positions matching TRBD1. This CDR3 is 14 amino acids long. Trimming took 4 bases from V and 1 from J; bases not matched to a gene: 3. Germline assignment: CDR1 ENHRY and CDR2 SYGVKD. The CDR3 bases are TGTGCCATCAGTGCGGCAGGGGGGAACACTGAAGCTTTCTTT. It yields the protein CAISAAGGNTEAFF.

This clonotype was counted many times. This CDR3 is CASSLVSGSRDTQYF. The CDR3 coding sequence is TGCGCCAGCAGCTTGGTTAGCGGGAGTCGAGATACGCAGTATTTT. The V call is TRBV5-1, the J call TRBJ2-3; 9 bases are shared with TRBD2. Per the germline V gene, CDR1 is SGHRS and CDR2 is YFSETQ. The V and J ends lost 0 bases and 5 bases, in that order; junction bases with no gene match: 4. The CDR3 length is 15 residues.

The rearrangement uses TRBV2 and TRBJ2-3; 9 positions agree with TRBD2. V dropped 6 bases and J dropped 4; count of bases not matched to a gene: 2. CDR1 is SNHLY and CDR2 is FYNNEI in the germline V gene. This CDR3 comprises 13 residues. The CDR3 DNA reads TGTGCCAGCAGCGGCGGGAGGGCAGATACGCAGTATTTT. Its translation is CASSGGRADTQYF.

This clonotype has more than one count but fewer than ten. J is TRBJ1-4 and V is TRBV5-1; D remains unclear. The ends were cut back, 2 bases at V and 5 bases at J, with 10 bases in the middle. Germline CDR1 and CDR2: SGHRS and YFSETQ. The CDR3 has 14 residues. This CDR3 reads CASSFNSENEKLFF. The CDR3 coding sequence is TGCGCCAGCAGCTTTAACAGCGAAAATGAAAAACTGTTTTTT.

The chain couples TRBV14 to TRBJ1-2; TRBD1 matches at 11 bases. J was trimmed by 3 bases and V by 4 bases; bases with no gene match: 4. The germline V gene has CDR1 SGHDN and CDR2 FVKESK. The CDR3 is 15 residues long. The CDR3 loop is CASSREGQGDYGYTF. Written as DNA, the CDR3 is TGTGCCAGCAGCCGAGAGGGACAGGGGGACTATGGCTACACCTTC. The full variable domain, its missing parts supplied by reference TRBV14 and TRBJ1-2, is EAGVTQFPSHSVIEKGQTVTLRCDPISGHDNLYWYRRVMGKEIKFLLHFVKESKQDESGMPNNRFLAERTGGTYSTLKVQPAELEDSGVYFCASSREGQGDYGYTFGSGTRLTVV.

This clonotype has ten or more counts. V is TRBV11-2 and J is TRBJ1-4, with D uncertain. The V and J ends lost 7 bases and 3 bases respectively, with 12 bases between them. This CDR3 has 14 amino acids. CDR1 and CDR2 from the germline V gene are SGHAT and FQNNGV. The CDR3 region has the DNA TGTGCCAGCAAACGGAGGGTCGCTAATGAAAAACTGTTTTTT. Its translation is CASKRRVANEKLFF. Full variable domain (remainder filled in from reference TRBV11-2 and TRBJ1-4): EAGVAQSPRYKIIEKRQSVAFWCNPISGHATLYWYQQILGQGPKLLIQFQNNGVVDDSQLPKDRFSAERLKGVDSTLKIQPAKLEDSAVYLCASKRRVANEKLFFGSGTQLSVL.

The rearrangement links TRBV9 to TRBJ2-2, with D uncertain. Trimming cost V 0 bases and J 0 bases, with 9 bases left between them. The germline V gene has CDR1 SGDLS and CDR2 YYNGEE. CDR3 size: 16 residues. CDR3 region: CASSVEARTNTGELFF. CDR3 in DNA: TGTGCCAGCAGCGTAGAGGCCCGAACGAACACCGGGGAGCTGTTTTTT.

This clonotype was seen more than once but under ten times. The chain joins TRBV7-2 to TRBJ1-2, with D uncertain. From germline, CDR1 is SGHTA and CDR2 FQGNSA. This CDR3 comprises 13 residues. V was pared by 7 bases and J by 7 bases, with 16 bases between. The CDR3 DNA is TGTGCCAGCACTCCTATTCTACGCGGTGGCTACACCTTC. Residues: CASTPILRGGYTF.

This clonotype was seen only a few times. The CDR3 region has the DNA TGCAGCGTTGATTCTGGCTTGGGGGGAGCTTTCTTT. It encodes CSVDSGLGGAFF. The rearrangement links TRBV29-1 to TRBJ1-1; the D gene is possibly TRBD1 (5 bases). V was trimmed by 3 bases and J by 10 bases, leaving 15 bases between them. Germline V gene sequence: CDR1 SQVTM, CDR2 ANQGSEA. The CDR3 sequence is 12 residues long.

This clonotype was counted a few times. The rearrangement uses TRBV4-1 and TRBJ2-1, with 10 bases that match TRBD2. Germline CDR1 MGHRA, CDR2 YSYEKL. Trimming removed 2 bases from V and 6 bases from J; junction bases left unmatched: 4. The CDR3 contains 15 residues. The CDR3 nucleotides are TGCGCCAGCAGCCAACTAGCGGGAGTCGCCAATGAGCAGTTCTTC. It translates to CASSQLAGVANEQFF.

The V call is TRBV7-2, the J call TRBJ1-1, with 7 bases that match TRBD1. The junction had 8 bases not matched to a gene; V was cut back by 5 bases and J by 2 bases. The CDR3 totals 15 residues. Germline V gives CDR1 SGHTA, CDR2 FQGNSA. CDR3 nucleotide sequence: TGTGCCAGCAGCCTTTCCGACAGGGCCAACACTGAAGCTTTCTTT. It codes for CASSLSDRANTEAFF.